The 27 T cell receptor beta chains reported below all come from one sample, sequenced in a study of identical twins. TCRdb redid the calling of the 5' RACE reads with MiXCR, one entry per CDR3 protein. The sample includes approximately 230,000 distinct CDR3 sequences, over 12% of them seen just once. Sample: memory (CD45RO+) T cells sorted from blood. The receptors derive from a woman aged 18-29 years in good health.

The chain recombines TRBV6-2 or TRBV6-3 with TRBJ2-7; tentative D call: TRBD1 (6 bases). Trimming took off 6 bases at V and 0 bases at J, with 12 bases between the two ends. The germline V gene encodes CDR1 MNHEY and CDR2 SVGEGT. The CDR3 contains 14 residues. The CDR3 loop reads CASREDSSSYEQYF. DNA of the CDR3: TGTGCCAGCAGGGAGGACAGCTCCTCCTACGAGCAGTACTTC.

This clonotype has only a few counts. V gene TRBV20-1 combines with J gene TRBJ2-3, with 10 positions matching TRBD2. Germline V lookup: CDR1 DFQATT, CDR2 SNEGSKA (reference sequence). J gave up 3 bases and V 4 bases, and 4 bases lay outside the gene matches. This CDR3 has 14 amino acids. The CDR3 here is CSAIAGGSTDTQYF. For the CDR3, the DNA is TGCAGTGCTATAGCGGGAGGATCAACAGATACGCAGTATTTT.

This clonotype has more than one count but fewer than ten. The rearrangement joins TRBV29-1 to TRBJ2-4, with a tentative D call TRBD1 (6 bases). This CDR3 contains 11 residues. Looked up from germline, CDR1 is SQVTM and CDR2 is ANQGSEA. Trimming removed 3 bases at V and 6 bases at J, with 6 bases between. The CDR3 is CSVDRGNIQYF. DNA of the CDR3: TGCAGCGTTGACAGGGGAAACATTCAGTACTTC.

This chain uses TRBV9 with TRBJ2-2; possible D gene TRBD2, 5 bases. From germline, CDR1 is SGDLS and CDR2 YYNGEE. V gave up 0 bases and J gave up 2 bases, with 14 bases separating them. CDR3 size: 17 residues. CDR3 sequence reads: CASSVAWASTNTGELFF. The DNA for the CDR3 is TGTGCCAGCAGCGTAGCTTGGGCTAGCACTAACACCGGGGAGCTGTTTTTT.

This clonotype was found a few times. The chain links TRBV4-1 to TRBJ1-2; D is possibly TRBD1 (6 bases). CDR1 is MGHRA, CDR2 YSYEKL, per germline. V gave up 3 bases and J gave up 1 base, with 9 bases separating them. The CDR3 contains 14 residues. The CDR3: CASSQSDSNYGYTF. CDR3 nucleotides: TGCGCCAGCAGCCAGTCGGACAGTAACTATGGCTACACCTTC.

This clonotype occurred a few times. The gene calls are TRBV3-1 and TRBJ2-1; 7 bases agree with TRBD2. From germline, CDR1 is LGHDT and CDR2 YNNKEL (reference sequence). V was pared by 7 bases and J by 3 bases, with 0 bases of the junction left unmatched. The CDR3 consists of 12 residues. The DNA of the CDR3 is TGTGCCAGCACTAGCGGCTACAATGAGCAGTTCTTC. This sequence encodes CASTSGYNEQFF.

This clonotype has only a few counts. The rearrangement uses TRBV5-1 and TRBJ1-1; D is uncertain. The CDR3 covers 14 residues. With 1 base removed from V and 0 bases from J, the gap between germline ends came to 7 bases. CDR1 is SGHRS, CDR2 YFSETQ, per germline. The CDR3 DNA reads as TGCGCCAGCAGCTTGTCTGCCATGAACACTGAAGCTTTCTTT. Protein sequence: CASSLSAMNTEAFF. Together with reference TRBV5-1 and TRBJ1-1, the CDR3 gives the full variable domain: KAGVTQTPRYLIKTRGQQVTLSCSPISGHRSVSWYQQTPGQGLQFLFEYFSETQRNKGNFPGRFSGRQFSNSRSEMNVSTLELGDSALYLCASSLSAMNTEAFFGQGTRLTVV.

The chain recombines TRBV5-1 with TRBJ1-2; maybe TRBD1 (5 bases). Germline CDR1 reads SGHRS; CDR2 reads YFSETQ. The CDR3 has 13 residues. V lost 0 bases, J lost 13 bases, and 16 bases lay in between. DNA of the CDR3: TGCGCCAGCAGCTTGGAGGGGCCCTTCGAGCGCACCTTC. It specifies CASSLEGPFERTF.

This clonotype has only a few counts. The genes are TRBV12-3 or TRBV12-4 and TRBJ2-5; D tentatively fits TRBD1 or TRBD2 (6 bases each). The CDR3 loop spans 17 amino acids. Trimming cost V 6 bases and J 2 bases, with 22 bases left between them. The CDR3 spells CASSPLGGAGHQETQYF. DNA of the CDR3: TGTGCCAGCAGCCCCCTCGGAGGGGCGGGACATCAAGAGACCCAGTACTTC.

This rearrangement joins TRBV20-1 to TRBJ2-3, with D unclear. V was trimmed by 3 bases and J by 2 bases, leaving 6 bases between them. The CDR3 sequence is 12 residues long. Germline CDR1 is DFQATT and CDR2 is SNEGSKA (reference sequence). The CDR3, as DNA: TGCAGTGCTAGGGGTTTCACAGATACGCAGTATTTT. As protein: CSARGFTDTQYF.

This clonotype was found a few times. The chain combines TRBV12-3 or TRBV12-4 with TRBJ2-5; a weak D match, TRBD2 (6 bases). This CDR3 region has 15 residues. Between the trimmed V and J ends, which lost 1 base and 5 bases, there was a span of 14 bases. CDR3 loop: CASSLDFGGEETQYF. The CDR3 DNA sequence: TGTGCCAGCAGTTTAGACTTCGGGGGAGAGGAGACCCAGTACTTC.

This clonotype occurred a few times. The CDR3 bases are TGCGCCAGCAGTGCAGACAGGGCCCACACAGATACGCAGTATTTT. Residues: CASSADRAHTDTQYF. The rearrangement joins TRBV10-1 to TRBJ2-3, with TRBD1 matching 7 bases. V was clipped by 4 bases and J by 2 bases; unmatched bases: 6. This CDR3 is built from 15 residues. The germline CDR1 and CDR2 sequences are WNHNN and SYGVQD (reference sequence).

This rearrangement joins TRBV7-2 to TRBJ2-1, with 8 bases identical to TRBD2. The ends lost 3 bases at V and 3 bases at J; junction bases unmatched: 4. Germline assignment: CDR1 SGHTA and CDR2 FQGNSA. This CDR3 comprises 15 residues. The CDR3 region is CASSFSGRVYNEQFF. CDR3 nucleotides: TGTGCCAGCAGCTTCTCCGGGAGGGTCTACAATGAGCAGTTCTTC. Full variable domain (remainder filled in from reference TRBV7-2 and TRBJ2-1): GAGVSQSPSNKVTEKGKDVELRCDPISGHTALYWYRQSLGQGLEFLIYFQGNSAPDKSGLPSDRFSAERTGGSVSTLTIQRTQQEDSAVYLCASSFSGRVYNEQFFGPGTRLTVL.

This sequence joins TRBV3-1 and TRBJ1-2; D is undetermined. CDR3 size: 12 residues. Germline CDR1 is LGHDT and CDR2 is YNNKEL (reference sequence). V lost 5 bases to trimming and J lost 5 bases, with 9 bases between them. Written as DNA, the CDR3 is TGTGCCAGCAGCGTCCAGAGATATGGCTACACCTTC. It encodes CASSVQRYGYTF.

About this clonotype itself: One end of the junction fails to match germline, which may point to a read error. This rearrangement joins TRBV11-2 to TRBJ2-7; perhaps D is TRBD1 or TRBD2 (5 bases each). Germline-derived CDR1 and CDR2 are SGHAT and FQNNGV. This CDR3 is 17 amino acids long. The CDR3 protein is CSSSRALGDPRSGEQYF. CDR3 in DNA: TGTTCCAGCAGCCGCGCCTTGGGGGACCCTCGATCGGGCGAGCAGTACTTC.

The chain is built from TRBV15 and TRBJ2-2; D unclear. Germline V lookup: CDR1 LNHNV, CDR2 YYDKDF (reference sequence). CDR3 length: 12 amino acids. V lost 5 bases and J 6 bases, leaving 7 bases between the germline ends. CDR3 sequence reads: CATSARAGELFF. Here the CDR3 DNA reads TGTGCCACCAGCGCGCGCGCCGGGGAGCTGTTTTTT.

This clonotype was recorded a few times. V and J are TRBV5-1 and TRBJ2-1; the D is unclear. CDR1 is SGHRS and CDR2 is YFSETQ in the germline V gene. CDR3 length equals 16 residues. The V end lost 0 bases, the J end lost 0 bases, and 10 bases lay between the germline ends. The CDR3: CASSLVVPSSYNEQFF. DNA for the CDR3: TGCGCCAGCAGCTTGGTGGTGCCTAGCTCCTACAATGAGCAGTTCTTC.

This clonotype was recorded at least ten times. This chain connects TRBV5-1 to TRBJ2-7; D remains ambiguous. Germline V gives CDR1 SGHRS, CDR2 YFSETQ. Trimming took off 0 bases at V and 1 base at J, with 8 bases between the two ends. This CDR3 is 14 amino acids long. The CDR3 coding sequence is TGCGCCAGCAGCTTGGGATGGCAGTCCTACGAGCAGTACTTC. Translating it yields CASSLGWQSYEQYF.

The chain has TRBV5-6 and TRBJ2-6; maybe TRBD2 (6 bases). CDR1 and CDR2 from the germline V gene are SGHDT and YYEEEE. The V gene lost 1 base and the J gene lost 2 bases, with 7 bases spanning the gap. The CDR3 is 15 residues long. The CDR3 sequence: CASSLREAGANVLTF. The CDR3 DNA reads TGTGCCAGCAGCTTGAGGGAGGCTGGGGCCAACGTCCTGACTTTC.

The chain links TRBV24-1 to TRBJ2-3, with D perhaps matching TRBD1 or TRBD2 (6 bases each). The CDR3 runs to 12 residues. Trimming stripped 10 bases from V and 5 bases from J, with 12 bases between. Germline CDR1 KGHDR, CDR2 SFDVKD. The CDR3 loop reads CATRGAGDTQYF. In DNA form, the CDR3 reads TGTGCCACTAGGGGGGCCGGAGATACGCAGTATTTT.

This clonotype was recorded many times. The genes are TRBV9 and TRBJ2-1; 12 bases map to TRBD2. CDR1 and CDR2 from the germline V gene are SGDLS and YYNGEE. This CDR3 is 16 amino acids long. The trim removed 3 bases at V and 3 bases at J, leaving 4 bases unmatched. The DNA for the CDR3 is TGTGCCAGCAGCGCCCAGACTAGCGGGAGCTACAATGAGCAGTTCTTC. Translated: CASSAQTSGSYNEQFF.

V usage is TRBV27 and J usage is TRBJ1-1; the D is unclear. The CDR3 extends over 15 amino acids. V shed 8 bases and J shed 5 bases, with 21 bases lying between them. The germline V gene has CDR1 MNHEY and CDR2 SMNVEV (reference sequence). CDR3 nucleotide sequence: TGTGCCAGCTGGTTCAGTAGGATCGCGGGGACTGAAGCTTTCTTT. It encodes CASWFSRIAGTEAFF.

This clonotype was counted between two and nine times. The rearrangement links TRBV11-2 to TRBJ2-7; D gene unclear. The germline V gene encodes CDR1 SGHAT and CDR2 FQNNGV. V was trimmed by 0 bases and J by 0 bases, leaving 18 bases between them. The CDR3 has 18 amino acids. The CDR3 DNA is TGTGCCAGCAGCTTAGAGGCCCTGTCCAGAGACCTCTCCTACGAGCAGTACTTC. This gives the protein CASSLEALSRDLSYEQYF.

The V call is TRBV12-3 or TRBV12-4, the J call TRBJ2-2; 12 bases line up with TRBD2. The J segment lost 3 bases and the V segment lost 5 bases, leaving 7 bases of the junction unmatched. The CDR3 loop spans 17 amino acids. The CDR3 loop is CASSRRTSGVYTGELFF. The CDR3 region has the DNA TGTGCCAGCAGTAGACGGACTAGCGGGGTTTACACCGGGGAGCTGTTTTTT.

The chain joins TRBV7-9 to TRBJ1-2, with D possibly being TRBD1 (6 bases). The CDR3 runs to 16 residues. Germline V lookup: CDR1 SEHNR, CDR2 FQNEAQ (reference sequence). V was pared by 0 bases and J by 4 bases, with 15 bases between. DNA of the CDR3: TGTGCCAGCAGCTTAGCGGGGGGGGCCCGGAGCTATGGCTACACCTTC. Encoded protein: CASSLAGGARSYGYTF.

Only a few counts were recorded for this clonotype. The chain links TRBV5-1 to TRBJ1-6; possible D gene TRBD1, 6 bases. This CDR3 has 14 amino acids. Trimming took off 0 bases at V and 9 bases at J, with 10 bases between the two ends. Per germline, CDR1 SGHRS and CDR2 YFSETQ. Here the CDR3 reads CASSLAQGSSPLHF. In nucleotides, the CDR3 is TGCGCCAGCAGCTTGGCTCAGGGGAGTTCACCCCTCCACTTT.

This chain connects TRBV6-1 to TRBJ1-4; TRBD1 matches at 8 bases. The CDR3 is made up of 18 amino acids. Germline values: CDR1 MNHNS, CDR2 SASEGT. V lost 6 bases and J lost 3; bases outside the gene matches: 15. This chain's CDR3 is CASSRFGQGVLPNEKLFF. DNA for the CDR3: TGTGCCAGCAGCCGCTTCGGACAGGGAGTTTTGCCTAATGAAAAACTGTTTTTT.